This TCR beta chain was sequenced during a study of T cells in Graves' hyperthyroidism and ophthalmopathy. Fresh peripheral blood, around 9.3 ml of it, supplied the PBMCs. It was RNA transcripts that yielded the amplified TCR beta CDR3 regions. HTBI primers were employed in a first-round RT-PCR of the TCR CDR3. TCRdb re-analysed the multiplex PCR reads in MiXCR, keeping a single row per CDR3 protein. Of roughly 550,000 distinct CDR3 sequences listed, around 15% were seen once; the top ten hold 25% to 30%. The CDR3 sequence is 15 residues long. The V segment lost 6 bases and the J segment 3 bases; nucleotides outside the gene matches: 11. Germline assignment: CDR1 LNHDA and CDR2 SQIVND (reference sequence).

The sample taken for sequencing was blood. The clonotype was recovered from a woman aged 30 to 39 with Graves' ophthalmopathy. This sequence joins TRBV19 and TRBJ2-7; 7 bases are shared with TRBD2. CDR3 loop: CASRLADLRGYEQYF. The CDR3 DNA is TGTGCCAGTAGGCTAGCGGACTTACGTGGCTACGAGCAGTACTTC. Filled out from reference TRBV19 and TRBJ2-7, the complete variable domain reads DGGITQSPKYLFRKEGQNVTLSCEQNLNHDAMYWYRQDPGQGLRLIYYSQIVNDFQKGDIAEGYSVSREKKESFPLTVTSAQKNPTAFYLCASRLADLRGYEQYFGPGTRLTVT.